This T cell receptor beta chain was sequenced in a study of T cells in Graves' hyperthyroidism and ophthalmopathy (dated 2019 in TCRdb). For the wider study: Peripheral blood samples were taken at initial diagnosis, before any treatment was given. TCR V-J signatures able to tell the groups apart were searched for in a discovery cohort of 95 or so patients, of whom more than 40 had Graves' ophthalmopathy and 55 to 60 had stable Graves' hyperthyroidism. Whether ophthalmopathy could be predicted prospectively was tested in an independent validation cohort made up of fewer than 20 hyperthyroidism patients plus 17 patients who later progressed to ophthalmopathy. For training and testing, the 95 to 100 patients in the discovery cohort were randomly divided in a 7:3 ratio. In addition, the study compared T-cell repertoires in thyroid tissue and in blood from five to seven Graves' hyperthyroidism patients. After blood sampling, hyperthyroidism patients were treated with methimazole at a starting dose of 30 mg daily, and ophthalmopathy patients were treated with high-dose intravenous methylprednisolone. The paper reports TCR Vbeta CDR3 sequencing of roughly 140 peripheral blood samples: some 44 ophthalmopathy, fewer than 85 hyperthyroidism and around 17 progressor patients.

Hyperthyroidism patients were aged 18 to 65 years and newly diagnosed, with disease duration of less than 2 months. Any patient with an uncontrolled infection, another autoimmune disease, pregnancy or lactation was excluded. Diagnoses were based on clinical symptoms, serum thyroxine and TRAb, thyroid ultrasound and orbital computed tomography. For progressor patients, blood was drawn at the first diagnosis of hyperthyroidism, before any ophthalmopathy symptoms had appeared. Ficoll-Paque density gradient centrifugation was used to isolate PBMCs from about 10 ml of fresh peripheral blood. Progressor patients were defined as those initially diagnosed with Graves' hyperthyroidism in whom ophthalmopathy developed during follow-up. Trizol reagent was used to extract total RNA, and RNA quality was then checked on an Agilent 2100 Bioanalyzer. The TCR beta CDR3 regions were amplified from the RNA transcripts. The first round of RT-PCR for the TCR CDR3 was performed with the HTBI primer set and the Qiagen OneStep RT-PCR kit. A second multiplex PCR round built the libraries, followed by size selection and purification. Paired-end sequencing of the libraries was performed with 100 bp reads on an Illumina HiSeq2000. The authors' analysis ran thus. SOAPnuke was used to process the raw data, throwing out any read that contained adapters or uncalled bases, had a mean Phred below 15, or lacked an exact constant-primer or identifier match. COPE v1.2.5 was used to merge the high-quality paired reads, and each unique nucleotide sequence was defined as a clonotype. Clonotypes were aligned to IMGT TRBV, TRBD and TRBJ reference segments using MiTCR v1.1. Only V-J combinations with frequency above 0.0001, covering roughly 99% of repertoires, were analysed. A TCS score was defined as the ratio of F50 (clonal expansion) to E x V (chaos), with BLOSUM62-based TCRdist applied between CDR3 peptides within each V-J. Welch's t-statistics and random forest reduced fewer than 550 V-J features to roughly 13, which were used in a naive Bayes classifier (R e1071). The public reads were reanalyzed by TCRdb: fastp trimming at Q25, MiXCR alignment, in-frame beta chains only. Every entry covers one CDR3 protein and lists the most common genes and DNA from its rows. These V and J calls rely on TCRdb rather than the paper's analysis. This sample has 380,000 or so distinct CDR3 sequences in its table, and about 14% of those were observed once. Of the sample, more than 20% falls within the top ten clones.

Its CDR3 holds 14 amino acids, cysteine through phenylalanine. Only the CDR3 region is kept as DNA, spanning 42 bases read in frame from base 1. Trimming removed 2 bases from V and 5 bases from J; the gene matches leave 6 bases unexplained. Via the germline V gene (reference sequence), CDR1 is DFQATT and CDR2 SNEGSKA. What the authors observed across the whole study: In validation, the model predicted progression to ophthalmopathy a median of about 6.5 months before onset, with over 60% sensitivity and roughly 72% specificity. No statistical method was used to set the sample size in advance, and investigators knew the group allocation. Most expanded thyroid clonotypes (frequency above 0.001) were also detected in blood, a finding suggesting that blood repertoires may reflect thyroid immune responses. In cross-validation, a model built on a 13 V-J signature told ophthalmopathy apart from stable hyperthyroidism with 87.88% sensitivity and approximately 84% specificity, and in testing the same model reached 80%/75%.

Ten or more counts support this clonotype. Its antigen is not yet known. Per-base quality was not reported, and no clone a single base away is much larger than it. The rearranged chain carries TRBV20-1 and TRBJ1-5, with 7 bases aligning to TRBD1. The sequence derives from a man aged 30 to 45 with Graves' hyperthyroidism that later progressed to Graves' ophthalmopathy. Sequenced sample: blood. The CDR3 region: CSARSDRAHQPQHF. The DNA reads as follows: TGCAGTGCTAGATCTGACAGGGCCCATCAGCCCCAGCATTTT.